This T cell receptor (beta chain) was identified during a study of Tregs in tolerant kidney transplant recipients (dated by TCRdb to 2018 to 2020). About the full investigation: The study used TCRbeta sequencing to identify donor-specific regulatory T cells before combined kidney and bone marrow transplantation, then tracked those cells after transplant. TCRbeta repertoire sequencing was used in 3 healthy controls to compare several methods for expanding Tregs specific for an allogeneic donor.

What the work shows at the level of the full study, not this receptor alone: Because the study included only a small number of patients, the results must be confirmed in larger populations and under other immunosuppression protocols. Expanding Tregs with activated donor B cells appeared to identify the most biologically relevant and donor-specific TCRbeta repertoire. Biological reproducibility was not directly assessed, although technical replication error appeared to be minimal.

A note on this clone: The antigen it binds to is not known. No much larger clone is present one base from it, and per-base qualities are unavailable.

Thawed PBMCs were FACS-sorted into unstimulated Tregs (CD4+CD25+CD127-), CD4+ non-Tregs (CD4+CD25-), CD4 cells and CD8 cells. Blood from healthy controls was obtained either as purchased buffy coats or from healthy volunteers. Healthy control blood was processed to PBMCs by Ficoll density gradient and cryopreserved, and patient PBMCs were collected before and after transplant. Genomic DNA was extracted from sorted cells with the QIAGEN DNeasy Blood and Tissue Kit for TCRbeta CDR3 sequencing. High-throughput TCRbeta CDR3 sequencing, including PCR amplification with bias correction and internal controls, was performed commercially through immunoSEQ. The original methods were these. Unique productive TCRbeta sequences were defined by CDR3 nucleotide sequence where primers matched, and otherwise by CDR3 amino acid sequence together with Vbeta and Jbeta genes. To correct sorting error, sequences shared between sorted populations at a frequency ratio of 2:1 or less were removed; the rest were assigned to the higher population. A sequence counted as donor-reactive if, in CFSE-low cells, the sequence had a frequency of at least 0.01% and was expanded at least 5-fold compared with unstimulated cells. Jensen-Shannon divergence, calculated on the top 100 TCRbeta sequences ranked by frequency, was used to quantify repertoire divergence. For samples with multiple sequencing runs, sorting error was corrected separately for each run before the runs were pooled. Entries here come from immuneACCESS through TCRdb and include only in-frame sequences with V and J called. Some clones fail to appear in such tables; in the studies checked, an unresolved V gene covers under half of the shortfall, and the cause of the remainder is unknown. That table furnishes V, J and clone size, whereas the DNA furnished D and trimming. Present in this sample are some 250,000 clones, 65% to 85% of which were seen just once. The ten largest make up less than 0.75% of the sample.

What was sequenced was CD4+ T cells from blood. The receptor comes from a human donor in good health.

The CDR3 amino acid sequence is: CASSPRGVTYEQYF. DNA sequence: TGTGCCAGCAGCCCCCGGGGGGTCACCTACGAGCAGTACTTC. The chain was built from TRBV6-5 and TRBJ2-7, with 7 junctional bases fitting TRBD2. The CDR3, from cysteine to phenylalanine, totals 14 residues. The entry retains the CDR3 DNA only, 42 bases that are in frame from base 1. The junction shows trimming of 6 bases on V and 2 bases on J, and the gene matches do not reach 7 bases of it. Per the germline V gene, MNHEY is the CDR1 and SVGAGI is the CDR2.